This T cell receptor (beta chain) was captured in a study of OX40 agonist ivuxolimab in advanced cancers. Turning to the study itself: Among those enrolled, mean age was 60 years (range about 23 to 90) and 82.7% were male. Study-level points and caveats: On average, a greater number of expanded clones characterised CD8+ T cells relative to CD4+.

Only in-frame clones appear in the TCRdb table, and some are missing; sequencing was by immunoSEQ multiplex PCR. The table shows 55,000 to 70,000 clones, with 75% to 85% occurring only once. Details on this clone: What it binds is unknown.

Patients had blood sampled at baseline and again on cycle 4 day 1 and cycle 7 day 1. Here the sequenced sample was CD4+ or CD8+ T cells sorted from blood, taken in a trial of the OX40 agonist ivuxolimab. This TCR derives from an adult with an advanced solid tumor such as melanoma, head and neck, liver or kidney cancer.

The CDR3 DNA reads TGTGCCATCAGCCTCCCCAGCACAGATACGCAGTATTTT. It specifies CAISLPSTDTQYF. The chain uses TRBV10-3 and TRBJ2-3, with D unresolved. V was pared by 6 bases and J by 0 bases, with 7 bases between. Germline V lookup: CDR1 ENHRY, CDR2 SYGVKD. This CDR3 is 13 amino acids long.